The 32 T cell receptor beta chains below all came from one sample that was sequenced in a study of T cell responses to AZD1222 COVID-19 vaccine. This table comes from immunoSEQ multiplex PCR, and its TCRdb copy is limited to in-frame clones, with some not included. The sample has 110,000 or so clones; 90% are singletons. The sample consisted of peripheral blood, taken 28 days after the second dose of the MenACWY control vaccine. The receptors shown here come from an adult who received the MenACWY meningococcal vaccine as a control.

The rearrangement links TRBV28 to TRBJ2-7; 7 bases agree with TRBD1. CDR1 is MDHEN, CDR2 SYDVKM, per germline. CDR3 size: 14 residues. The J segment lost 3 bases and the V segment lost 3 bases, leaving 5 bases of the junction unmatched. CDR3 residues: CASSFVGQDYEQYF. CDR3 coding DNA: TGTGCCAGCAGTTTCGTCGGACAGGACTACGAGCAGTACTTC.

The chain combines TRBV7-8 with TRBJ1-2; D possibly corresponds to TRBD1 (6 bases). V lost 7 bases and J lost 2, with 11 bases in between. The CDR3 is 13 residues long. CDR1 is SGHVS and CDR2 is FQNEAQ in the germline V gene. CDR3 protein: CASTQGRNYGYTF. CDR3 in DNA: TGTGCCAGCACCCAGGGGCGGAACTATGGCTACACCTTC.

The chain joins TRBV6-1 to TRBJ2-7, with D unclear. V was pared by 1 base and J by 4 bases, with 8 bases between. The CDR3 has 13 amino acids. The germline CDR1 and CDR2 sequences are MNHNS and SASEGT. The CDR3 nucleotides are TGTGCCAGCAGTGAAGAACGGACGTACGAGCAGTACGTC. Amino acid sequence: CASSEERTYEQYV.

The V call is TRBV7-2, the J call TRBJ2-2, with TRBD2 identical over 9 bases. The CDR3 is made up of 16 amino acids. The germline gives CDR1 SGHTA, CDR2 FQGNSA. With 3 bases clipped from V and 3 bases from J, the junction kept 5 bases outside the gene matches. Here the CDR3 DNA reads TGTGCCAGCAGCTTTGGGCTAGCGGGGTACACCGGGGAGCTGTTTTTT. Its translation is CASSFGLAGYTGELFF. Together with reference TRBV7-2 and TRBJ2-2, the CDR3 gives the full variable domain: GAGVSQSPSNKVTEKGKDVELRCDPISGHTALYWYRQSLGQGLEFLIYFQGNSAPDKSGLPSDRFSAERTGGSVSTLTIQRTQQEDSAVYLCASSFGLAGYTGELFFGEGSRLTVL.

This chain links TRBV11-3 with TRBJ2-1, with TRBD2 as a possible D gene (5 bases). Trimming left V 5 bases short and J 0 bases short, with 11 bases between. From germline, CDR1 is SGHNT and CDR2 YENEEA. This CDR3 region has 15 residues. DNA for the CDR3: TGTGCCAGCAGCGCAAGCGGTAGCTCCTACAATGAGCAGTTCTTC. This gives the protein CASSASGSSYNEQFF.

The chain joins TRBV6-2 or TRBV6-3 to TRBJ1-5; D perhaps matches TRBD1 (6 bases). Deletions cut 5 bases from V and 9 bases from J, with 14 bases between. The V gene's germline CDR1 is MNHEY and CDR2 SVGEGT. The CDR3 has 13 amino acids. Written as DNA, the CDR3 is TGTGCCAGCAGTACTACAGGGTGGGGGCCCCAGCATTTT. As protein: CASSTTGWGPQHF.

The chain has TRBV7-6 and TRBJ1-1, with unresolved D. V was pared by 1 base and J by 6 bases, with 6 bases between. The germline V gene encodes CDR1 SGHVS and CDR2 FNYEAQ. The CDR3 is 12 residues long. The CDR3 reads CASSLGGSEAFF. In DNA, the CDR3 is TGTGCCAGCAGCTTAGGAGGGTCTGAAGCTTTCTTT.

The chain employs TRBV19 and TRBJ1-5; weak D call: TRBD1 (5 bases). The CDR3 covers 18 residues. Germline V CDR1 and CDR2: LNHDA, SQIVND (reference sequence). V lost 7 bases and J 0 bases, leaving 22 bases between the germline ends. The CDR3 sequence: CASNPRAGLRDSNQPQHF. Written as DNA, the CDR3 is TGTGCCAGTAATCCCCGGGCGGGGCTCCGGGATAGCAATCAGCCCCAGCATTTT.

The V call is TRBV6-5, the J call TRBJ1-4; 8 bases fit TRBD1. The CDR3 runs to 15 residues. Germline V gives CDR1 MNHEY, CDR2 SVGAGI. Trimming took 4 bases from V and 4 from J; bases not matched to a gene: 5. The CDR3 protein is CASSFRQGINEKLFF. The CDR3 nucleotides read TGTGCCAGCAGTTTCCGACAGGGGATTAATGAAAAACTGTTTTTT.

This chain uses TRBV11-1 with TRBJ2-7; the D gene could be TRBD1 or TRBD2 (5 bases each). Per germline, CDR1 SGHAT and CDR2 FQDESV (reference sequence). The germline V and J ends were trimmed by 6 bases and 3 bases, with 12 bases remaining between them. CDR3 length: 13 residues. The CDR3 sequence: CASSHDGGYEQYF. CDR3 coding DNA: TGTGCCAGCAGTCACGATGGGGGCTACGAGCAGTACTTC.

The chain employs TRBV14 and TRBJ2-7, with unresolved D. CDR1 is SGHDN and CDR2 is FVKESK in the germline V gene. V was shortened by 4 bases and J by 5 bases, with 21 bases between the two germline ends. The CDR3 runs to 16 residues. The CDR3: CASSPRPRSLSDEQYF. Here the CDR3 DNA reads TGTGCCAGCAGCCCACGACCAAGGAGTCTTTCTGACGAGCAGTACTTC. The full variable domain, with the rest looked up from reference TRBV14 and TRBJ2-7, is EAGVTQFPSHSVIEKGQTVTLRCDPISGHDNLYWYRRVMGKEIKFLLHFVKESKQDESGMPNNRFLAERTGGTYSTLKVQPAELEDSGVYFCASSPRPRSLSDEQYFGPGTRLTVT.

The sample holds one count of this clone. The gene calls are TRBV2 and TRBJ1-4; possible D gene TRBD1, 5 bases. Germline CDR1 and CDR2: SNHLY and FYNNEI. Trimming took 0 bases from V and 6 from J, leaving 11 bases between them. The CDR3 length is 15 residues. The DNA for the CDR3 is TGTGCCAGCAGTGAAGCCCCGGGAGGGGATGAAAAACTGTTTTTT. Its protein product is CASSEAPGGDEKLFF.

The chain joins TRBV7-9 to TRBJ1-2; 8 positions agree with TRBD1. The CDR3 is 14 residues long. V was pared by 4 bases and J by 7 bases, with 8 bases of the junction left unmatched. Germline CDR1 reads SEHNR; CDR2 reads FQNEAQ (reference sequence). In DNA form, the CDR3 reads TGTGCCAGCAGCTCCTGGACAGGGTCCGCTGGCTACACCTTC. This codes for CASSSWTGSAGYTF.

This sequence joins TRBV30 and TRBJ1-4, with D possibly being TRBD1 (5 bases). This CDR3 region has 16 residues. Trimming took 4 bases from V and 7 from J, leaving 22 bases between them. Germline CDR1 is GTSNPN and CDR2 is SVGIG (reference sequence). For the CDR3, the DNA is TGTGCCTGGAAGGCTCAGCGGGGGAAGCCAGGTGAAAAACTGTTTTTT. It translates to CAWKAQRGKPGEKLFF. The whole variable domain, remainder taken from reference TRBV30 and TRBJ1-4, is SQTIHQWPATLVQPVGSPLSLECTVEGTSNPNLYWYRQAAGRGLQLLFYSVGIGQISSEVPQNLSASRPQDRQFILSSKKLLLSDSGFYLCAWKAQRGKPGEKLFFGSGTQLSVL.

The rearrangement links TRBV20-1 to TRBJ1-6, with no clear D. The CDR3 has 14 amino acids. Germline CDR1 is DFQATT and CDR2 is SNEGSKA (reference sequence). V was trimmed by 3 bases and J by 9 bases, leaving 15 bases between them. This CDR3 is CSASMADEVSPLHF. The CDR3 nucleotides read TGCAGTGCTAGTATGGCAGATGAGGTTTCACCCCTCCACTTT.

This chain uses TRBV9 with TRBJ2-1; 9 bases are a match to TRBD2. Germline values: CDR1 SGDLS, CDR2 YYNGEE. V lost 0 bases and J lost 5; bases outside the gene matches: 3. The CDR3 is 15 residues long. The CDR3: CASSVDPSGDNEQFF. The CDR3 bases are TGTGCCAGCAGCGTAGACCCTAGCGGGGACAATGAGCAGTTCTTC.

This sequence joins TRBV7-2 and TRBJ1-5; TRBD1 is a possible D gene (6 bases). V lost 5 bases and J 5 bases, leaving 13 bases between the germline ends. This CDR3 region has 14 residues. The germline V gene encodes CDR1 SGHTA and CDR2 FQGNSA. The CDR3 nucleotides are TGTGCCAGCAGCCCGCGTTCAGGGGATCAGCCCCAGCATTTT. It encodes CASSPRSGDQPQHF.

V is TRBV7-8 and J is TRBJ2-5; 8 bases line up with TRBD2. V was pared by 3 bases and J by 0 bases, with 6 bases of the junction left unmatched. The CDR3 runs to 16 residues. Looked up from germline, CDR1 is SGHVS and CDR2 is FQNEAQ. CDR3 bases: TGTGCCAGCAGCTTTGGAGTAGCGGGGAACCAAGAGACCCAGTACTTC. It specifies CASSFGVAGNQETQYF. The whole variable domain, remainder taken from reference TRBV7-8 and TRBJ2-5, is GAGVSQSPRYKVAKRGQDVALRCDPISGHVSLFWYQQALGQGPEFLTYFQNEAQLDKSGLPSDRFFAERPEGSVSTLKIQRTQQEDSAVYLCASSFGVAGNQETQYFGPGTRLLVL.

This rearrangement joins TRBV5-6 to TRBJ1-2; 8 bases agree with TRBD1. With V trimmed by 4 bases and J by 4 bases, 9 bases remained unmatched. The CDR3 has 15 residues. Looked up from germline, CDR1 is SGHDT and CDR2 is YYEEEE. The CDR3 loop reads CASSGGQADGYGYTF. CDR3 DNA sequence: TGTGCCAGCAGCGGGGGACAGGCCGACGGCTATGGCTACACCTTC.

This chain joins TRBV11-3 and TRBJ2-1; D might be TRBD1 or TRBD2, each matching 6 bases. Trimming took 6 bases from V and 4 from J, leaving 13 bases between them. The CDR3 is 14 amino acids. The germline gives CDR1 SGHNT, CDR2 YENEEA. CDR3 loop: CASSYSGQYNEQFF. CDR3 in DNA: TGTGCCAGCAGTTATAGCGGACAGTACAATGAGCAGTTCTTC.

CDR3 protein: CASSLHSMSATNEKLFF. The CDR3 DNA is TGCGCCAGCAGCTTACACAGCATGTCCGCAACTAATGAAAAACTGTTTTTT. The chain joins TRBV5-1 to TRBJ1-4; D is unclear. CDR1 is SGHRS, CDR2 YFSETQ, per germline. This CDR3 comprises 17 residues. Trimming shortened V by 2 bases and J by 0 bases, and 14 bases separated the two germline ends.

This rearrangement joins TRBV2 to TRBJ1-5, with 10 bases aligning to TRBD1. Germline lookup yields CDR1 SNHLY and CDR2 FYNNEI. The J segment lost 0 bases and the V segment lost 5 bases, leaving 7 bases of the junction unmatched. The CDR3 totals 17 residues. DNA of the CDR3: TGTGCCAGCAGTAGGGACAGGGGCTCCTATAGCAATCAGCCCCAGCATTTT. Translating it yields CASSRDRGSYSNQPQHF.

The chain carries TRBV10-3 and TRBJ1-5; D is undetermined. CDR1 is ENHRY and CDR2 is SYGVKD in the germline V gene. Trimming stripped 0 bases from V and 9 bases from J, with 6 bases between. The CDR3 covers 12 residues. The CDR3 reads CAISESGVPQHF. The CDR3 bases are TGTGCCATCAGTGAGTCGGGAGTGCCCCAGCATTTT.

V and J are TRBV27 and TRBJ1-5; D is unclear. CDR1 is MNHEY, CDR2 SMNVEV, per germline (reference sequence). The CDR3 covers 14 residues. Trimming shortened V by 2 bases and J by 3 bases, and 8 bases separated the two germline ends. The DNA of the CDR3 is TGTGCCAGCAGTTTAAGCAGATCCAATCAGCCCCAGCATTTT. Residues: CASSLSRSNQPQHF.

V and J are TRBV28 and TRBJ2-6, with unresolved D. The CDR3 totals 16 residues. Germline V gene lookup returns CDR1 MDHEN and CDR2 SYDVKM. V was clipped by 6 bases and J by 0 bases, with 12 bases between them. As DNA, the CDR3 is TGTGCCAGCAGGCAAACAAGGCACTCTGGGGCCAACGTCCTGACTTTC. Amino acid sequence: CASRQTRHSGANVLTF. Combining the CDR3 with reference TRBV28 and TRBJ2-6 gives the whole variable domain DVKVTQSSRYLVKRTGEKVFLECVQDMDHENMFWYRQDPGLGLRLIYFSYDVKMKEKGDIPEGYSVSREKKERFSLILESASTNQTSMYLCASRQTRHSGANVLTFGAGSRLTVL.

The chain links TRBV6-5 to TRBJ1-2, with a tentative D call TRBD1 (5 bases). V was clipped by 3 bases and J by 7 bases, with 9 bases between them. CDR3 length equals 12 residues. Germline V gene lookup returns CDR1 MNHEY and CDR2 SVGAGI. CDR3 nucleotide sequence: TGTGCCAGCAGTTATGAGGGGTTTGGCTACACCTTC. Translation gives CASSYEGFGYTF.

The chain joins TRBV20-1 to TRBJ1-4; no firm D call. The CDR3 length is 11 residues. V was shortened by 4 bases and J by 7 bases, with 7 bases between the two germline ends. Germline V lookup: CDR1 DFQATT, CDR2 SNEGSKA (reference sequence). In DNA form, the CDR3 reads TGCAGTGCTAAAGTCGGTGAAAAACTGTTTTTT. Translating gives CSAKVGEKLFF.

The V call is TRBV5-1, the J call TRBJ2-3, with 12 bases that match TRBD2. The CDR3 length is 19 residues. After removal of 6 bases from V and 5 bases from J, the junction contained 19 bases not matched to a gene. Germline lookup yields CDR1 SGHRS and CDR2 YFSETQ. The CDR3 sequence is CASKPQLSSGGARGDTQYF. The CDR3 DNA reads TGCGCCAGCAAGCCACAACTATCTAGCGGGGGGGCCCGCGGAGATACGCAGTATTTT.

The chain carries TRBV6-2 or TRBV6-3 and TRBJ2-1; D gene ambiguous. The CDR3 runs 16 residues. Trimming pared 5 bases from V and 7 bases from J, leaving 21 bases between. Germline V gives CDR1 MNHEY, CDR2 SVGEGT. The CDR3 region is CASSGIKLSVDNEQFF. The CDR3 DNA is TGTGCCAGCAGTGGGATCAAGCTCTCGGTGGATAATGAGCAGTTCTTC.

Only a few counts were recorded for this clone. V and J are TRBV7-9 and TRBJ2-7; 8 bases align to TRBD2. The CDR3 sequence is 14 residues long. CDR1 is SEHNR and CDR2 is FQNEAQ in the germline V gene (reference sequence). With 2 bases clipped from V and 6 bases from J, the junction kept 6 bases outside the gene matches. The CDR3 spells CASSLPTTSVEQYF. DNA for the CDR3: TGTGCCAGCAGCTTACCTACGACTAGCGTCGAGCAGTACTTC.

V usage is TRBV6-5 and J usage is TRBJ2-1; 7 bases fit TRBD2. CDR3 size: 13 residues. Germline CDR1 is MNHEY and CDR2 is SVGAGI. J gave up 10 bases and V 6 bases, and 9 bases lay outside the gene matches. CDR3 bases: TGTGCCAGCAGGTGGGAGGGGACCACCGAGCAGTTCTTC. Its protein product is CASRWEGTTEQFF.

This chain links TRBV20-1 with TRBJ2-1; D unresolved. The CDR3 covers 10 residues. Per germline, CDR1 DFQATT and CDR2 SNEGSKA (reference sequence). The germline V and J ends were trimmed by 6 bases and 10 bases, with 10 bases remaining between them. CDR3 bases: TGCAGTGCACCGGAGACAGAGCAGTTCTTC. Its translation is CSAPETEQFF.